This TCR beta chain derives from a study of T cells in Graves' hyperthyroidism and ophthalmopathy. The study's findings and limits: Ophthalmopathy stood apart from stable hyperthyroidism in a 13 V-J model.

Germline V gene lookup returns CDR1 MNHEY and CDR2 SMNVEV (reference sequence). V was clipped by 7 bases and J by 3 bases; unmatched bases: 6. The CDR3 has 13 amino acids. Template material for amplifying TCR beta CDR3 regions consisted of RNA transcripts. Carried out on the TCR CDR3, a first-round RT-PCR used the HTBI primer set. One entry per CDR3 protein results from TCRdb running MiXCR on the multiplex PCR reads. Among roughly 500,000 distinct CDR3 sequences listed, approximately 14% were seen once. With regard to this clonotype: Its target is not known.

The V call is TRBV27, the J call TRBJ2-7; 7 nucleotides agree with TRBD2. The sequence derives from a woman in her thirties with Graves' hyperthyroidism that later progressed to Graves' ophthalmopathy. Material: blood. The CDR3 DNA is TGTGCCAGCATGGGAGGGCGGGACTACGAGCAGTACTTC. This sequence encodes CASMGGRDYEQYF.